These T cell receptor beta chains were read from a single sample in a study of T cell changes during pregnancy in multiple sclerosis. TCRdb's copy holds only in-frame clones and misses some; the assay was immunoSEQ multiplex PCR. The data contain 120,000 or so clones, about 93% of them singletons. The specimen was peripheral blood, collected before pregnancy. The receptors were gathered from a female donor with multiple sclerosis, enrolled in a pregnancy study. The CDR3 runs from the conserved cysteine through the conserved F or W. The D gene is left open where the match is weak. Not all rows give a size; the values are once, few, many and, for expanded clones, a class.

d_call	j_call	v_call	clone_size	cdr3_aa	cdr3_nt
TRBD1	TRBJ1-1	TRBV10-3	NA	CAISETPAGTVIEAFF	TGTGCCATCAGTGAAACCCCGGCCGGGACAGTTATAGAAGCTTTCTTT
NA	TRBJ1-1	TRBV10-3	NA	CAISESRGNAEAFF	TGTGCCATCAGTGAGTCGCGGGGGAACGCTGAAGCTTTCTTT
TRBD1	TRBJ1-2	TRBV2	NA	CASRSRDSEGYTF	TGTGCCAGCAGATCTCGGGACAGTGAGGGCTACACCTTC
NA	TRBJ2-2	TRBV10-3	few	CAISVGGGTGELFF	TGTGCCATCAGTGTGGGGGGAGGCACCGGGGAGCTGTTTTTT
TRBD2	TRBJ2-1	TRBV19	NA	CASGNIGTSRGEQFF	TGTGCCAGTGGGAACATCGGGACTAGCAGGGGCGAGCAGTTCTTC
TRBD1	TRBJ1-6	TRBV6-5	NA	CASSYQGWDSNSPLHF	TGTGCCAGCAGTTACCAAGGGTGGGACAGCAATTCACCCCTCCACTTT
TRBD2	TRBJ2-5	TRBV5-4	NA	CASSSLAGVGETQYF	TGTGCCAGCAGCTCCTTAGCGGGAGTGGGAGAGACCCAGTACTTC
TRBD1	TRBJ2-2	TRBV27	NA	CASSLQGPNTGELFF	TGTGCCAGCAGTCTACAGGGGCCGAACACCGGGGAGCTGTTTTTT
NA	TRBJ2-7	TRBV6-5	NA	CASSRDNHEQYF	TGTGCCTCCAGCAGGGATAACCACGAGCAGTACTTC
NA	TRBJ1-1	TRBV29-1	NA	CSATTFSGETEAFF	TGCAGCGCAACTACTTTCTCGGGGGAGACTGAAGCTTTCTTT
TRBD1	TRBJ1-1	TRBV18	NA	CASSPSHTGGADTEAFF	TGTGCCAGCTCACCCTCCCACACAGGGGGCGCGGACACTGAAGCTTTCTTT
NA	TRBJ2-7	TRBV9	NA	CASSVGSEAYEQYF	TGTGCCAGCAGCGTTGGGAGCGAGGCCTACGAGCAGTACTTC
TRBD2	TRBJ2-1	TRBV5-1	NA	CAGSSGRENEQFF	TGCGCCGGTAGTAGCGGGAGAGAGAATGAGCAGTTCTTC
NA	TRBJ1-1	TRBV6-1	NA	CASSEALSGLPMNTEAFF	TGTGCCAGCAGTGAAGCGCTCTCGGGACTCCCCATGAACACTGAAGCTTTCTTT
NA	TRBJ2-2	TRBV7-9	NA	CASSSQGTGELFF	TGTGCCAGCAGCTCACAGGGCACCGGGGAGCTGTTTTTT
NA	TRBJ2-3	TRBV7-9	NA	CASTRLLAEDTQYF	TGTGCCAGCACCAGACTCCTCGCGGAGGATACGCAGTATTTT
NA	TRBJ2-2	TRBV2	NA	CASREGQTGELFF	TGTGCCAGCAGGGAGGGCCAGACCGGGGAGCTGTTTTTT
TRBD1	TRBJ2-2	TRBV5-1	NA	CASSFGRDRASTGELFF	TGCGCCAGCAGCTTTGGCAGGGACAGGGCGAGTACCGGGGAGCTGTTTTTT
NA	TRBJ1-4	TRBV2	NA	CASSEGTAGDEKLFF	TGTGCCAGCAGTGAAGGGACAGCGGGAGATGAAAAACTGTTTTTT
TRBD1	TRBJ2-1	TRBV6-4	once	CASSPDRGASKQFF	TGTGCCAGCAGTCCGGACAGGGGGGCTAGTAAGCAGTTCTTC
NA	TRBJ1-2	TRBV6-1	NA	CASSGSSGYTF	TGTGCCAGCAGTGGTTCTAGTGGCTACACCTTC
NA	TRBJ2-7	TRBV7-3	NA	CASSLGGVEQYF	TGTGCCAGCAGCTTAGGAGGGGTCGAGCAGTACTTC
TRBD2	TRBJ2-1	TRBV11-3	NA	CASSPGLAGGSYYNEQFF	TGTGCCAGCAGCCCGGGACTAGCGGGAGGGTCTTACTACAATGAGCAGTTCTTC
TRBD1	TRBJ1-4	TRBV27	NA	CASSSSPGQPNEKLFF	TGTGCCAGCAGTTCTTCCCCGGGACAGCCAAATGAAAAACTGTTTTTT
TRBD1	TRBJ1-5	TRBV5-6	few	CASSYTGTASNQPQHF	TGTGCCAGCAGCTATACCGGGACAGCTAGCAATCAGCCCCAGCATTTT
NA	TRBJ2-3	TRBV5-1	NA	CASSLRGPPEISLDTQYF	TGCGCCAGCAGCTTGAGGGGCCCCCCGGAAATTAGTTTAGATACGCAGTATTTT
NA	TRBJ1-4	TRBV19	few	CASRYGEKLFF	TGTGCCAGTAGATACGGGGAAAAACTGTTTTTT
TRBD1	TRBJ1-1	TRBV7-6	NA	CASSQRQGVMDTEAFF	TGTGCCAGCAGCCAAAGACAGGGAGTGATGGACACTGAAGCTTTCTTT
NA	TRBJ2-5	TRBV5-4	NA	CASSLPGGRHTETQYF	TGTGCCAGCAGCTTGCCGGGGGGCAGGCACACCGAGACCCAGTACTTC
NA	TRBJ2-1	TRBV29-1	NA	CSGAQEYNEQFF	TGCAGCGGGGCACAGGAGTACAATGAGCAGTTCTTC
NA	TRBJ2-3	TRBV5-1	NA	CASSLGGPPPDTQYF	TGCGCCAGCAGCTTGGGGGGCCCCCCCCCAGATACGCAGTATTTT
TRBD1	TRBJ2-7	TRBV4-1	NA	CASSQLRQGLTEQYF	TGCGCCAGCAGCCAGCTCCGACAGGGGCTGACCGAGCAGTACTTC
NA	TRBJ1-1	TRBV2	NA	CASSVEKGGTEAFF	TGTGCCAGCAGTGTTGAAAAGGGAGGGACTGAAGCTTTCTTT